Listed below are T cell receptor beta chains from one sample, sequenced in a study of radiotherapy plus CTLA-4 blockade in lung cancer. Assay used: immunoSEQ multiplex PCR; TCRdb lists only in-frame clones, some missing. Of approximately 35,000 clones detected, approximately 89% appear once; the ten largest clones hold 5.8%. This specimen consisted of peripheral blood, obtained from a patient treated with radiotherapy plus ipilimumab. These receptors came from a human donor with non-small cell lung cancer who had stable disease on radiotherapy plus ipilimumab. Each CDR3 is given with its conserved first and last residue. A D gene is named only where the DNA matches it firmly. Clone size is stated in some rows and not others, as once, few, many or a class when expanded.

>TRBV30|NA|NA|TRBJ2-3
TGTGCCTGGAGCGCTGCCGTCGGAGGTCTCACAGATACGCAGTATTTT
CAWSAAVGGLTDTQYF
>TRBV5-8|NA|NA|TRBJ2-7
TGTGCCAGCAGCTTGGCCAGGGTTTACGAGCAGTACTTC
CASSLARVYEQYF
>TRBV5-8|NA|TRBD2|TRBJ2-1
TGTGCCAGCAGCTACATAGCGGGACGAAGCGAGCAGTTCTTC
CASSYIAGRSEQFF
>TRBV7-2|NA|NA|TRBJ2-1
TGTGCCAGCAGCCTCAGGGACTGGCAGTTCTTC
CASSLRDWQFF
>TRBV4-3|NA|TRBD2|TRBJ2-3
TGCGCCAGCAGCGCTCTAGCGGGAGTAACAGATACGCAGTATTTT
CASSALAGVTDTQYF
>TRBV9|NA|TRBD1|TRBJ2-1
TGTGCCAGCAGCTCCGGGGACAGGGCCAATGAGCAGTTCTTC
CASSSGDRANEQFF
>TRBV27|once|TRBD1|TRBJ2-2
TGTGCCAGCAGTATTCAGGGACAGGGGGCGCGAACCGGGGAGCTGTTTTTT
CASSIQGQGARTGELFF
>TRBV4-3|once|TRBD1|TRBJ2-1
TGCGCCAGCAGCCAAGATCTAAGGGGGCTGGGGTACAATGAGCAGTTCTTC
CASSQDLRGLGYNEQFF
>TRBV25-1|NA|TRBD2|TRBJ2-5
TGTGCCAGCAGTGAATTTGGGGAGGGGAAGACCCAGTACTTC
CASSEFGEGKTQYF
>TRBV7-2|NA|NA|TRBJ2-7
TGTGCCAGCAGCTTAGATCCAGGGTCCTACGAGCAGTACTTC
CASSLDPGSYEQYF
>TRBV7-8|NA|TRBD1|TRBJ2-7
TGTGCCAGCAGCTTAGCAGGGGGCTACAGCGAGCAGTACTTC
CASSLAGGYSEQYF
>TRBV18|NA|NA|TRBJ2-6
TGTGCCAGCTCATCCAGGGGGGACATTTACAGTCGGGCCAACGTCCTGACTTTC
CASSSRGDIYSRANVLTF
>TRBV19|NA|TRBD1|TRBJ2-7
TGTGCCAGTAGTACAGGACAGGGGTACGAGCAGTACTTC
CASSTGQGYEQYF
>TRBV29-1|NA|NA|TRBJ2-3
TGCAGCGTTGAACTAGCAGATACGCAGTATTTT
CSVELADTQYF
>TRBV7-8|NA|TRBD1|TRBJ1-1
TGTGCCAGCAGCTTAGGGGGACAGGGGACTGAAGCTTTCTTT
CASSLGGQGTEAFF
>TRBV19|NA|TRBD1|TRBJ2-7
TGTGCCAGTAGTACCGGGACAGGGTCCTACGAGCAGTACTTC
CASSTGTGSYEQYF
>TRBV27|NA|TRBD1|TRBJ2-1
TGTGCCAGCAGTGGACAGGGGGTTGTTGAGCAGTTCTTC
CASSGQGVVEQFF
>TRBV28|NA|TRBD1|TRBJ2-6
TGTGCCAGCAGTTTAGGGACAGGGACAGGGGCCAACGTCCTGACTTTC
CASSLGTGTGANVLTF
>TRBV19|NA|NA|TRBJ2-7
TGTGCCAGTAGTATAAGCGGAGACACCTACGAGCAGTACTTC
CASSISGDTYEQYF
>TRBV27|NA|NA|TRBJ2-1
TGTGCCAGCAGTTTATCCGCGGGGGCAGCGTTAGTTAGTGAGCAGTTCTTC
CASSLSAGAALVSEQFF
>TRBV5-4|NA|NA|TRBJ1-1
TGTGCCAGCAGCCCACCGGGAGAGATGAACACTGAAGCTTTCTTT
CASSPPGEMNTEAFF
>TRBV7-9|NA|NA|TRBJ2-5
TGTGCCAGCAGCATCCCCAAGGCGGGACAAGAGACCCAGTACTTC
CASSIPKAGQETQYF
>TRBV7-2|few|NA|TRBJ2-7
TGTGCCAGCAGAAATCACTACGAGCAGTACTTC
CASRNHYEQYF
>TRBV28|NA|NA|TRBJ1-5
TGTGCCAGCAGTTTACAGAACCCCAGATATAGCAATCAGCCCCAGCATTTT
CASSLQNPRYSNQPQHF
>TRBV7-3|NA|TRBD1|TRBJ2-5
TGTGCCAGCAGCCAATCCGGGACAGGCCAAGAGACCCAGTACTTC
CASSQSGTGQETQYF
>TRBV7-2|NA|NA|TRBJ2-7
TGTGCCAGCAGCCCATTTGGCGGAAACTACGAGCAGTACTTC
CASSPFGGNYEQYF
>TRBV27|NA|TRBD2|TRBJ2-3
TGTGCCAGCAGTTACAGCGGGAGGGGCACAGATACGCAGTATTTT
CASSYSGRGTDTQYF
>TRBV10-3|NA|TRBD2|TRBJ2-7
TGTGCCATCAGTGAGTCCGGACTAGCGGCCTACGAGCAGTACTTC
CAISESGLAAYEQYF
>TRBV7-2|NA|NA|TRBJ2-4
TGTGCCAGCAGCTTAGATCAGTTAGCCAAAAACATTCAGTACTTC
CASSLDQLAKNIQYF
>TRBV7-6|once|TRBD1|TRBJ2-7
TGTGCCAGCAGCTTGGGAGGACAGGGGAACAGTTACGAGCAGTACTTC
CASSLGGQGNSYEQYF
>TRBV7-3|NA|TRBD1|TRBJ1-1
TGTGCCAGCAGCTTAAATGGCAGGGGGGTAACCACTGAAGCTTTCTTT
CASSLNGRGVTTEAFF
>TRBV13|NA|NA|TRBJ1-1
TGTGCCAGCAGCCGAACAGGGTTCACTGAAGCTTTCTTT
CASSRTGFTEAFF
>TRBV19|few|TRBD2|TRBJ2-1
TGTGCCAGTAGTTCCTTCCCAGCGGGAGGAACCTACAATGAGCAGTTCTTC
CASSSFPAGGTYNEQFF
>TRBV2|NA|NA|TRBJ2-3
TGTGCCAGCAATACTCGGCGGGGCACAGATACGCAGTATTTT
CASNTRRGTDTQYF
>TRBV5-6|NA|TRBD2|TRBJ2-7
TGTGCCAGCAGCATACTAGCGGGAGGTTCCTACGAGCAGTACTTC
CASSILAGGSYEQYF